This TCR beta chain was sequenced during a study of cytomegalovirus exposure and HLA in healthy donors. Study-wide points: In a later analysis, a missense DCLRE1C variant was linked to TCR beta V- and J-gene trimming.

Notes on this clone: Antigen: not known.

Germline assignment: CDR1 GTSNPN and CDR2 SVGIG (reference sequence). With 4 bases clipped from V and 3 bases from J, the junction kept 11 bases outside the gene matches. The CDR3 sequence is 16 residues long. Both 60 Vbeta primers and 13 Jbeta primers went into the PCR. Method: immunoSEQ multiplex PCR; TCRdb's copy keeps in-frame clones and lacks some. In the table there are about 160,000 clones, around 72% of which are singletons. Sequencing was performed on PBMCs. The TCR was taken from a female donor in good health and CMV-seronegative. The chain has TRBV30 and TRBJ1-3; 8 positions match TRBD1. This CDR3 reads CAWTSPDRVVGNTIYF. The CDR3 nucleotides are TGTGCCTGGACCTCCCCGGACAGGGTTGTTGGAAACACCATATATTTT.